What follows are 27 T cell receptor beta chains derived from one specimen sequenced in a study of shared clonotypes between healthy human individuals (dated by TCRdb to the early 2020s). The method was the immunoSEQ multiplex PCR assay. In its TCRdb copy, this immuneACCESS table keeps in-frame sequences only and misses some clones. Where compared with another copy, unresolved V genes explain less than half of these, and the others have no known cause. Counted in this sample were about 450,000 clones; around three quarters of them appeared once. Clones ranked in the top ten supply approximately 12% of the sample. Source material: PBMCs. These receptors originate from a woman aged 40 to 50 in good health. Some clones in this sample may be carry-over from other donors' samples.

Regarding this clone: The sample carries other DNA sequences with the same CDR3. The chain uses TRBV19 and TRBJ2-1, with a weak D call TRBD1 (6 bases). V was pared by 6 bases and J by 8 bases, with 14 bases between. This CDR3 is 13 amino acids long. CDR1 and CDR2 from the germline V gene are LNHDA and SQIVND (reference sequence). CDR3: CASRGRGGDEQFF. CDR3 nucleotides: TGTGCCAGTAGGGGCAGGGGTGGGGATGAGCAGTTCTTC.

The rearrangement links TRBV19 to TRBJ2-3; 9 bases match TRBD2. Losses at the gene ends were 4 bases for V and 0 bases for J; bases not matched to a gene: 5. The CDR3 extends over 16 amino acids. CDR1 and CDR2 (germline): LNHDA, SQIVND (reference sequence). In DNA, the CDR3 is TGTGCCAGTAGTACGTTAGCGGGAGTAAGCACAGATACGCAGTATTTT. Translated, it gives CASSTLAGVSTDTQYF.

This chain joins TRBV6-5 and TRBJ2-1; TRBD2 matches 7 bases. J was trimmed by 5 bases and V by 11 bases; bases with no gene match: 6. From germline, CDR1 is MNHEY and CDR2 SVGAGI. CDR3 length: 12 amino acids. The CDR3 loop reads CAAGDPDNEQFF. The CDR3 DNA is TGTGCCGCGGGAGACCCGGACAATGAGCAGTTCTTC.

V is TRBV28 and J is TRBJ2-2; D might be TRBD1 (6 bases). This CDR3 contains 13 residues. Germline loops: CDR1 MDHEN, CDR2 SYDVKM. Trimming pared 5 bases from V and 7 bases from J, leaving 11 bases between. The CDR3 nucleotides are TGTGCCAGCAGTATACAGGGCGGCGGGGAGCTGTTTTTT. Its protein product is CASSIQGGGELFF. The whole variable domain, remainder taken from reference TRBV28 and TRBJ2-2, is DVKVTQSSRYLVKRTGEKVFLECVQDMDHENMFWYRQDPGLGLRLIYFSYDVKMKEKGDIPEGYSVSREKKERFSLILESASTNQTSMYLCASSIQGGGELFFGEGSRLTVL.

The gene calls are TRBV4-1 and TRBJ2-2; the D gene is possibly TRBD2 (7 bases). The ends were cut back, 1 base at V and 3 bases at J, with 12 bases in the middle. In germline, CDR1 is MGHRA, CDR2 YSYEKL. The CDR3 sequence is 16 residues long. CDR3 in DNA: TGCGCCAGCAGCCAAGCGGCGGGGGCTTACACCGGGGAGCTGTTTTTT. Amino acids: CASSQAAGAYTGELFF.

The chain uses TRBV6-5 and TRBJ2-7; D possibly corresponds to TRBD1 (5 bases). Germline CDR1 MNHEY, CDR2 SVGAGI. The CDR3 has 12 amino acids. Trimming took off 6 bases at V and 3 bases at J, with 9 bases between the two ends. This chain's CDR3 is CASRTEDYEQYF. Here the CDR3 DNA reads TGTGCCAGCAGGACAGAGGACTACGAGCAGTACTTC.

The chain links TRBV9 to TRBJ2-3; 9 bases are a match to TRBD2. Germline trimming cut 4 bases from V and 1 base from J; bases unmatched to any gene: 7. This CDR3 region has 16 residues. CDR1 is SGDLS, CDR2 YYNGEE, per germline. In DNA form, the CDR3 reads TGTGCCAGCAGCCGCGGTCGGACTAGCGGCACAGATACGCAGTATTTT. This sequence encodes CASSRGRTSGTDTQYF.

The CDR3 sequence: CASRGSRITYEQYF. CDR3 bases: TGCGCCAGCAGGGGCAGCAGAATAACCTACGAGCAGTACTTC. This sequence joins TRBV23-1 and TRBJ2-7, with no clear D. TRBV23-1 is reported as an ORF; its role is uncertain. V lost 6 bases to trimming and J lost 2 bases, with 14 bases between them. The CDR3 runs 14 residues.

The chain recombines TRBV30 with TRBJ1-5, with a tentative D call TRBD1 (5 bases). Trimming removed 0 bases from V and 3 bases from J, with 12 bases in between. The germline V gene has CDR1 GTSNPN and CDR2 SVGIG (reference sequence). The CDR3 spans 15 residues. DNA of the CDR3: TGTGCCTGGAGTGTTATAGGGGATGACAATCAGCCCCAGCATTTT. It is translated as CAWSVIGDDNQPQHF.

This chain connects TRBV30 to TRBJ2-3; 8 bases agree with TRBD2. Germline V gene lookup returns CDR1 GTSNPN and CDR2 SVGIG (reference sequence). CDR3 size: 15 residues. The V gene end was trimmed by 1 base and the J gene end by 3 bases; junction bases not matched to a gene: 6. CDR3 region: CAWSAPGGPTDTQYF. In DNA, the CDR3 is TGTGCCTGGAGTGCCCCGGGAGGGCCAACAGATACGCAGTATTTT.

The chain combines TRBV7-6 with TRBJ2-5; 7 positions match TRBD2. The CDR3 is 16 residues long. CDR1 is SGHVS and CDR2 is FNYEAQ in the germline V gene. V shed 5 bases, J shed 4 bases, and the junction held 13 bases outside the gene matches. CDR3 loop: CASSPPTGRAGETQYF. The DNA for the CDR3 is TGTGCCAGCAGCCCCCCGACGGGGAGGGCCGGAGAGACCCAGTACTTC.

This clone has just a few counts. V is TRBV6-5 and J is TRBJ2-1; the D gene is possibly TRBD2 (5 bases). V shed 1 base and J shed 4 bases, with 8 bases lying between them. CDR3 size: 14 residues. Germline V gene lookup returns CDR1 MNHEY and CDR2 SVGAGI. The CDR3 bases are TGTGCCAGCAGTTACTTCGGGATGTACAATGAGCAGTTCTTC. This sequence encodes CASSYFGMYNEQFF.

This chain uses TRBV5-5 with TRBJ2-7; weak D call: TRBD2 (6 bases). Deletions cut 0 bases from V and 5 bases from J, with 18 bases between. CDR3 length: 16 residues. Per germline, CDR1 SGHKS and CDR2 YYEKEE (reference sequence). The CDR3 is CASSLGALAGTDEQYF. The CDR3 DNA reads TGTGCCAGCAGCTTGGGGGCCCTGGCGGGAACTGACGAGCAGTACTTC.

The chain couples TRBV28 to TRBJ2-5, with 9 bases identical to TRBD1. CDR1 is MDHEN, CDR2 SYDVKM, per germline. The CDR3 runs 15 residues. V lost 7 bases, J lost 4 bases, and 10 bases stayed unmatched. CDR3 protein: CASITPGTGIETQYF. DNA of the CDR3: TGTGCCAGCATTACCCCCGGGACAGGGATAGAGACCCAGTACTTC. Complete variable domain (other parts from reference TRBV28 and TRBJ2-5): DVKVTQSSRYLVKRTGEKVFLECVQDMDHENMFWYRQDPGLGLRLIYFSYDVKMKEKGDIPEGYSVSREKKERFSLILESASTNQTSMYLCASITPGTGIETQYFGPGTRLLVL.

CDR3 loop: CASSLGQRLGSYNEQFF. CDR3 nucleotide sequence: TGTGCCAGCAGCTTAGGACAGCGCCTAGGCTCCTACAATGAGCAGTTCTTC. This chain connects TRBV7-3 to TRBJ2-1, with D tentatively TRBD1 (6 bases). From germline, CDR1 is SGHTA and CDR2 FQGTGA. V lost 2 bases, J lost 0 bases, and 14 bases lay in between. The CDR3 totals 17 residues.

The V call is TRBV29-1, the J call TRBJ2-5, with D possibly being TRBD1 (5 bases). The germline V and J ends were trimmed by 3 bases and 5 bases, with 19 bases remaining between them. CDR1 SQVTM and CDR2 ANQGSEA come from the germline V gene. The length of the CDR3 is 15 residues. The CDR3 DNA follows: TGCAGCGTTGATAGTGTTACAGGTGCGTTGGAGACCCAGTACTTC. Protein product: CSVDSVTGALETQYF.

The genes are TRBV5-5 and TRBJ2-3, with 11 nucleotides matching TRBD1. Looked up from germline, CDR1 is SGHKS and CDR2 is YYEKEE (reference sequence). V lost 0 bases to trimming and J lost 5 bases; unmatched junction nucleotides: 5. The CDR3 consists of 16 residues. As DNA, the CDR3 is TGTGCCAGCAGCTTGGGAGGACAGGGGGCAGGAGATACGCAGTATTTT. This gives the protein CASSLGGQGAGDTQYF.

CDR3 nucleotides: TGTGCCAATTCGACAGGAAATACAGATACGCAGTATTTT. This sequence encodes CANSTGNTDTQYF. The chain employs TRBV19 and TRBJ2-3, with D possibly being TRBD1 (6 bases). The CDR3 has 13 amino acids. V was cut by 10 bases and J by 3 bases, with 14 bases left in between. Germline V CDR1 and CDR2: LNHDA, SQIVND (reference sequence).

This rearrangement joins TRBV7-2 to TRBJ2-7; TRBD2 agrees at 13 bases. Germline V gene sequence: CDR1 SGHTA, CDR2 FQGNSA. Unmatched junction bases numbered 3, after V lost 4 bases and J lost 3 bases. The CDR3 has 15 amino acids. The chain's CDR3 is CASSYGLAGVYEQYF. Here the CDR3 DNA reads TGTGCCAGCAGCTACGGACTAGCGGGAGTCTACGAGCAGTACTTC.

The chain links TRBV29-1 to TRBJ2-5; possible D gene TRBD2, 5 bases. CDR3 length equals 12 residues. Germline V gene sequence: CDR1 SQVTM, CDR2 ANQGSEA. Trimming left V 2 bases short and J 2 bases short, with 6 bases between. The CDR3 loop is CSVETGQETQYF. The CDR3 DNA reads as TGCAGCGTTGAAACGGGGCAAGAGACCCAGTACTTC.

The chain carries TRBV30 and TRBJ2-3; 7 bases agree with TRBD2. The CDR3 covers 15 residues. From germline, CDR1 is GTSNPN and CDR2 SVGIG (reference sequence). The V and J ends lost 3 bases and 4 bases, in that order; junction bases with no gene match: 10. CDR3 DNA: TGTGCCTGGAGCCGCGGGGGTTTTTCCGCAGATACGCAGTATTTT. This gives the protein CAWSRGGFSADTQYF.

The chain couples TRBV5-1 to TRBJ2-3; 9 bases map to TRBD2. The CDR3 totals 16 residues. Losses at the gene ends were 0 bases for V and 4 bases for J; bases not matched to a gene: 6. Germline loops: CDR1 SGHRS, CDR2 YFSETQ. CDR3 bases: TGCGCCAGCAGCTTGGTGGGCGGGAGGGCCGCAGATACGCAGTATTTT. Protein product: CASSLVGGRAADTQYF.

This chain joins TRBV28 and TRBJ1-1; D is ambiguous. The V and J ends lost 1 base and 0 bases respectively, with 12 bases between them. Per germline, CDR1 MDHEN and CDR2 SYDVKM. This CDR3 is built from 16 residues. The DNA for the CDR3 is TGTGCCAGCAGTTTATTCAGTGTCCGAGTGAACACTGAAGCTTTCTTT. It yields the protein CASSLFSVRVNTEAFF.

The gene calls are TRBV27 and TRBJ2-1; no clear D. Germline assignment: CDR1 MNHEY and CDR2 SMNVEV (reference sequence). The CDR3 spans 13 residues. The V end lost 5 bases, the J end lost 0 bases, and 5 bases lay between the germline ends. The CDR3 spells CASSLNSYNEQFF. The CDR3 DNA follows: TGTGCCAGCAGTCTCAACTCCTACAATGAGCAGTTCTTC.

This sequence joins TRBV19 and TRBJ2-5, with D possibly called TRBD1 or TRBD2 (5 bases each). CDR1 and CDR2 (germline): LNHDA, SQIVND (reference sequence). Trimming removed 5 bases at V and 2 bases at J, with 18 bases between. The CDR3 runs 16 residues. CDR3 in amino acids: CASSPLGRSKQETQYF. The CDR3 DNA follows: TGTGCCAGTAGTCCGTTGGGACGGAGCAAACAAGAGACCCAGTACTTC.

The chain is built from TRBV5-1 and TRBJ2-1, with 10 bases matching TRBD2. Germline CDR1 reads SGHRS; CDR2 reads YFSETQ. The CDR3 length is 16 residues. The V gene end was trimmed by 5 bases and the J gene end by 10 bases; junction bases not matched to a gene: 15. The CDR3 region is CASRPVPGTSAWEQFF. For the CDR3, the DNA is TGCGCCAGCAGACCCGTACCGGGGACTAGCGCATGGGAGCAGTTCTTC.

The chain employs TRBV28 and TRBJ2-5; D gene unclear. The CDR3 spans 11 residues. The V end lost 6 bases, the J end lost 1 base, and 3 bases lay between the germline ends. Germline V CDR1 and CDR2: MDHEN, SYDVKM. Here the CDR3 DNA reads TGTGCCAGCAGGGGCCAAGAGACCCAGTACTTC. Amino acid sequence: CASRGQETQYF.